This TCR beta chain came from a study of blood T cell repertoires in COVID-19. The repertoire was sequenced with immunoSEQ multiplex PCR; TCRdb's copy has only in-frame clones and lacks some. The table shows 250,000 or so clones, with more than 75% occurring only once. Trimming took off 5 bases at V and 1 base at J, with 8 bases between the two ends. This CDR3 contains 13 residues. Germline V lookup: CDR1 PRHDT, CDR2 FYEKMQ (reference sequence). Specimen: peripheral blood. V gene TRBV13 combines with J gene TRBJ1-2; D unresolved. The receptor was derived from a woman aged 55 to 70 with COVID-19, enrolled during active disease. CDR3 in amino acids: CASSQDDNYGYTF. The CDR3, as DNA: TGTGCCAGCAGCCAGGATGATAACTATGGCTACACCTTC.